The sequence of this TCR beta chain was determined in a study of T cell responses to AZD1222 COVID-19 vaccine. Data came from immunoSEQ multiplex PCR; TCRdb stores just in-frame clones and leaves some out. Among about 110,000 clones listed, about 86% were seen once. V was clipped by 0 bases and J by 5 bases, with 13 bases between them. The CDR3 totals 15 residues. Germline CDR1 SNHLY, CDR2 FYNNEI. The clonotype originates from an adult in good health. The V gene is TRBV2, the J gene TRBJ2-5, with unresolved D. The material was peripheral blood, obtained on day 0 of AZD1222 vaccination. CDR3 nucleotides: TGTGCCAGCAGTGAAGCGGTCCACACCCGGGAGACCCAGTACTTC. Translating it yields CASSEAVHTRETQYF.